This TCR beta chain was sequenced for a study of cytomegalovirus exposure and HLA in healthy donors. General study findings and limits: Researchers reported in a later analysis that a missense DCLRE1C variant was tied to TCR beta V- and J-gene trimming. For most TCR sequences rarity was the rule, although some public TCRs occurred in many donors. With further analysis later on, most CMV-associated TCR beta chains appeared HLA-restricted.

Comment on this clone: Its antigen remains unknown.

This CDR3 contains 15 residues. V gave up 3 bases and J gave up 7 bases, with 18 bases separating them. Germline V gene sequence: CDR1 MGHDK, CDR2 SYGVNS. The PCR employed 60 Vbeta primers together with 13 Jbeta primers. Here immunoSEQ multiplex PCR was the method, and the copy in TCRdb shows in-frame clones only, minus some. The sample has about 190,000 clones; 65% to 75% are singletons. This clonotype was sampled from a man aged 25 to 45 in good health and CMV-seropositive. This chain uses TRBV25-1 with TRBJ1-1; possibly TRBD1 for D (6 bases). Sequencing was carried out using PBMCs. In DNA form, the CDR3 reads TGTGCCAGCAGTGATTACCTAGGGGGGGGACTTGAAGCTTTCTTT. Protein sequence: CASSDYLGGGLEAFF.